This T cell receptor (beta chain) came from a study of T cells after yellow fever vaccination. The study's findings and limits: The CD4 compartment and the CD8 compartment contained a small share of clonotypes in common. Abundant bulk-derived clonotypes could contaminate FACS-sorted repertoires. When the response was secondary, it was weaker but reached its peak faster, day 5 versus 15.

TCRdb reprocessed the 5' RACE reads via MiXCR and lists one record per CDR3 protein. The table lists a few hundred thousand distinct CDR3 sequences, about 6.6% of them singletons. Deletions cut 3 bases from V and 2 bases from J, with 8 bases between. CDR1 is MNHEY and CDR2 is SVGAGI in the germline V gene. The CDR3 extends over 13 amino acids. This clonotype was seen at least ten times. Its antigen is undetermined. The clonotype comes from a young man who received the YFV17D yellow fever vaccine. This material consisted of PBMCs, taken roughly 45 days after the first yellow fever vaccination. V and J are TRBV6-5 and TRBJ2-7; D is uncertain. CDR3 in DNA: TGTGCCAGCAGTTATTCCAGTACCTACGAGCAGTACTTC. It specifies CASSYSSTYEQYF.